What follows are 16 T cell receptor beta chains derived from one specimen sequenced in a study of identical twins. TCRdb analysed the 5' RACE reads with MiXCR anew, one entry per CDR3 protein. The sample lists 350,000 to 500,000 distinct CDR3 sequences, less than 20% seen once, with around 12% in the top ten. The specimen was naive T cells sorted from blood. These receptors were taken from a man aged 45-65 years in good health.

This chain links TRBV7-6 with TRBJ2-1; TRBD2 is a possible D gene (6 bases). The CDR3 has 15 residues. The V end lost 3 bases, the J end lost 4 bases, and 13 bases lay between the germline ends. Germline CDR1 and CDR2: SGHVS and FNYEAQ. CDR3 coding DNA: TGTGCCAGCAGCTTGGACGGGAGCGGGTACAATGAGCAGTTCTTC. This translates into CASSLDGSGYNEQFF.

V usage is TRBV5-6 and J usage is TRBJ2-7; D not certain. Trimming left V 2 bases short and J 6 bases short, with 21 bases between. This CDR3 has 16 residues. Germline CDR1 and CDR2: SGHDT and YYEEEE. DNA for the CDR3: TGTGCCAGCAGCTTCAATACCGGGCCGCTTTTAGGCGAGCAGTACTTC. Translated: CASSFNTGPLLGEQYF. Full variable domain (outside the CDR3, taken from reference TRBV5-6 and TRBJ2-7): DAGVTQSPTHLIKTRGQQVTLRCSPKSGHDTVSWYQQALGQGPQFIFQYYEEEERQRGNFPDRFSGHQFPNYSSELNVNALLLGDSALYLCASSFNTGPLLGEQYFGPGTRLTVT.

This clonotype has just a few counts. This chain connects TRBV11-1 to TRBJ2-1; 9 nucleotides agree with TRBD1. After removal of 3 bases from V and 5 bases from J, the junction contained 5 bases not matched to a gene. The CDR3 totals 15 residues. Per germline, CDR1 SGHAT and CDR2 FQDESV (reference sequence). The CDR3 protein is CASSFFRTGDNEQFF. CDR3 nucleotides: TGTGCCAGCAGCTTCTTTCGGACAGGGGACAATGAGCAGTTCTTC.

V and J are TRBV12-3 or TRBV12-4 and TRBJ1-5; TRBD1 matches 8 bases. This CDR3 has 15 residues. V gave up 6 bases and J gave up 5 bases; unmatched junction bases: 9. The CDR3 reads CASRAPNRGDQPQHF. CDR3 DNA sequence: TGTGCCAGCAGGGCCCCCAACAGGGGGGATCAGCCCCAGCATTTT.

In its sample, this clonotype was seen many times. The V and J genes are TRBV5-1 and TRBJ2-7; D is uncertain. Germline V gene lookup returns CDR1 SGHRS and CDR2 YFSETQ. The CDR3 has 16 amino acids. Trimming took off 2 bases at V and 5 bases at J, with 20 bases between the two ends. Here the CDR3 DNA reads TGCGCCAGCAGCTTACCCTTAATAGCAGGAGCGAACGAGCAGTACTTC. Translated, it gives CASSLPLIAGANEQYF.

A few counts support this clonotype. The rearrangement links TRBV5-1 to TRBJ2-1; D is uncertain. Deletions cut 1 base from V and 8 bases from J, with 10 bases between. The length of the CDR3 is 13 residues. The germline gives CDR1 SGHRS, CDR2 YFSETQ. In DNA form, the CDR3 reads TGCGCCAGCAGCTTGTCCCTATTCGATGAGCAGTTCTTC. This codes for CASSLSLFDEQFF.

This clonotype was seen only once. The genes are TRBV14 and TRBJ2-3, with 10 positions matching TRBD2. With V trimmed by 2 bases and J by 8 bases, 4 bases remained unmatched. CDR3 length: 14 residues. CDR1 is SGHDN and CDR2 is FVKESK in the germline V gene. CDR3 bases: TGTGCCAGCAGCCAAATAGCGGGAGGCCTTACGCAGTATTTT. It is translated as CASSQIAGGLTQYF.

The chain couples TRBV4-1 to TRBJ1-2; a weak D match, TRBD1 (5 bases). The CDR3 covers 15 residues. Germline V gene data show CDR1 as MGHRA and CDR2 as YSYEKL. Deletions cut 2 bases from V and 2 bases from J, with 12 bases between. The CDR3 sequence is CASSQSQGPNYGYTF. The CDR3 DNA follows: TGCGCCAGCAGCCAATCGCAGGGTCCGAACTATGGCTACACCTTC.

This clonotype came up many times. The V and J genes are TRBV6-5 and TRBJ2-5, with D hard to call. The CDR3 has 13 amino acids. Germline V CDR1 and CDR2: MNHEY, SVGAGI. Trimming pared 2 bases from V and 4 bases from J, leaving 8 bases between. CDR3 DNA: TGTGCCAGCAGTTACGTCGATGGAGAGACCCAGTACTTC. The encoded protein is CASSYVDGETQYF.

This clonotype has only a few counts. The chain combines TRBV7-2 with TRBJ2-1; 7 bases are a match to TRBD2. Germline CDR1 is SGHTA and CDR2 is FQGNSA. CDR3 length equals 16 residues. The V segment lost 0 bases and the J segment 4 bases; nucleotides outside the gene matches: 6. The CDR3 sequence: CASSLASSGSYNEQFF. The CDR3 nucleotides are TGTGCCAGCAGCTTAGCGTCTAGCGGAAGTTACAATGAGCAGTTCTTC.

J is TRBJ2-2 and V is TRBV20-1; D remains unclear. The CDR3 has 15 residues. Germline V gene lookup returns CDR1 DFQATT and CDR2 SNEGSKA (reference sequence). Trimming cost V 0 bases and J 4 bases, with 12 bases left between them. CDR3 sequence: CSARDRGLPTGELFF. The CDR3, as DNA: TGCAGTGCTAGAGATCGAGGCCTGCCCACCGGGGAGCTGTTTTTT.

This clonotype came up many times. CDR3 region: CASSGKTGGSTEAFF. In DNA, the CDR3 is TGTGCCAGCTCCGGGAAGACAGGGGGCTCGACTGAAGCTTTCTTT. The gene calls are TRBV18 and TRBJ1-1; TRBD1 agrees at 10 bases. The CDR3 has 15 residues. Trimming removed 6 bases from V and 5 bases from J; junction bases left unmatched: 9. Germline lookup yields CDR1 KGHSH and CDR2 LQKENI.

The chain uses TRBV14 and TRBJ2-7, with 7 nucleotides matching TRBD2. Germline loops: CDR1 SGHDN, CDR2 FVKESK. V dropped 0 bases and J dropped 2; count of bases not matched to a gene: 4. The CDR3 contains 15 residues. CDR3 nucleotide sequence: TGTGCCAGCAGCCAAGATCTTGGACTAGCCTACGAGCAGTACTTC. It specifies CASSQDLGLAYEQYF.

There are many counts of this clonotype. The CDR3 loop reads CSVQTSTYEQYF. The CDR3 DNA follows: TGCAGCGTCCAGACAAGTACCTACGAGCAGTACTTC. The chain links TRBV29-1 to TRBJ2-7; D remains ambiguous. Per the germline V gene, CDR1 is SQVTM and CDR2 is ANQGSEA. V shed 6 bases and J shed 2 bases, with 11 bases lying between them. The CDR3 is 12 amino acids.

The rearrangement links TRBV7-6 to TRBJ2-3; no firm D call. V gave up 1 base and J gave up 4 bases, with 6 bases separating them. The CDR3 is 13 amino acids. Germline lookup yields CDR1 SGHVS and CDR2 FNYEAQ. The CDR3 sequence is CASSLEIPDTQYF. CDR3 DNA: TGTGCCAGCAGCTTAGAAATACCAGATACGCAGTATTTT.

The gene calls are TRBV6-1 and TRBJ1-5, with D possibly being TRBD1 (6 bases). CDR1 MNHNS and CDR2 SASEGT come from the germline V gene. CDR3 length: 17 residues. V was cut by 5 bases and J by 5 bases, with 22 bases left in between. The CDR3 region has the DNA TGTGCCAGCAGTCCGAACTTGGGGGCCGGGAATTATCAGCCCCAGCATTTT. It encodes CASSPNLGAGNYQPQHF.